The sequence of this T cell receptor beta chain was determined in a study of shared clonotypes between healthy human individuals. Study overall: Participating donors consisted of two women and a few men aged 18 to 49.

Only in-frame clones appear in the TCRdb table, and some are missing; sequencing was by immunoSEQ multiplex PCR. The data show 2 million to 2.5 million clones, almost 96% seen once. Concerning this clone: As yet, its antigen is unknown.

A CD45RA+ naive subset and a CD45RA-negative memory subset were split from CD4+ cells. Study observations and caveats: Larger estimated richness was generally seen in naive subsets than in memory subsets. Only a few donors were included, so the genetic and exposure-history diversity represented was limited.

Germline values: CDR1 SGHRS, CDR2 YFSETQ. CDR3 length equals 13 residues. The V and J ends lost 4 bases and 3 bases respectively, with 10 bases between them. The rearrangement links TRBV5-1 to TRBJ1-1, with TRBD1 as a possible D gene (5 bases). This clonotype was obtained from a man aged 18-30 years in good health. Sequences were obtained from naive CD4+ T cells sorted from blood. Subset meaning: CD45RA+ positively selected. The CDR3, as DNA: TGCGCCAGCAGCAGGGGTTCGGACACTGAAGCTTTCTTT. It is translated as CASSRGSDTEAFF.